A single sample is the source of the 17 T cell receptor beta chains below, sequenced in a study of T cell responses to AZD1222 COVID-19 vaccine. Repertoires were generated with immunoSEQ multiplex PCR, while TCRdb's copy carries only in-frame clones and drops some. Of around 80,000 clones in the sample, about 83% were seen once. Material: peripheral blood, obtained 28 days after the second AZD1222 dose. These receptors were obtained from an adult who received the AZD1222 COVID-19 vaccine.

This chain connects TRBV28 to TRBJ1-2, with 7 bases fitting TRBD1. CDR1 MDHEN and CDR2 SYDVKM come from the germline V gene. The CDR3 loop spans 13 amino acids. The V and J ends lost 6 bases and 11 bases, in that order; junction bases with no gene match: 12. The CDR3 loop reads CASRLGRQGLYTF. CDR3 nucleotide sequence: TGTGCCAGCAGATTGGGGCGACAGGGCCTGTACACCTTC.

The V call is TRBV3-1 (or the pseudogene TRBV3-2), the J call TRBJ1-1; D remains unclear. The CDR3 is made up of 14 amino acids. Germline V CDR1 and CDR2: LGHDT, YNNKEL (reference sequence). Trimming left V 0 bases short and J 1 base short, with 6 bases between. The CDR3 reads CASSQDGENTEAFF. Written as DNA, the CDR3 is TGTGCCAGCAGCCAAGATGGGGAGAACACTGAAGCTTTCTTT.

This clone was seen only a few times. The V gene is TRBV28, the J gene TRBJ1-2; D unresolved. This CDR3 spans 15 amino acids. Trimming shortened V by 8 bases and J by 4 bases, and 20 bases separated the two germline ends. Germline CDR1 is MDHEN and CDR2 is SYDVKM. As DNA, the CDR3 is TGTGCCAGCTCTGGGCCAGTTCCTTCCATCTATGGCTACACCTTC. The encoded protein is CASSGPVPSIYGYTF.

The rearrangement links TRBV2 to TRBJ2-2, with D perhaps matching TRBD2 (5 bases). The ends were cut back, 8 bases at V and 3 bases at J, with 19 bases in the middle. Germline CDR1 is SNHLY and CDR2 is FYNNEI. There are 16 residues in the CDR3. Here the CDR3 reads CASCSPGGWDTGELFF. The CDR3 DNA follows: TGTGCCAGCTGTAGTCCAGGAGGTTGGGACACCGGGGAGCTGTTTTTT.

Comments on this clone: One end of the junction does not line up with germline, which may come from a read error. This chain uses TRBV28 with TRBJ2-7; 10 positions agree with TRBD2. The CDR3 has 16 residues. The germline V gene encodes CDR1 MDHEN and CDR2 SYDVKM. In DNA form, the CDR3 reads TGTGCCAGCAGTTCTCCCCGGGCTAGCGGGAGCCCCTCCGATATCTTC. Protein sequence: CASSSPRASGSPSDIF.

This clone turned up a few times. The J gene is TRBJ2-1, the V gene TRBV14; D may be TRBD1 (5 bases). V dropped 0 bases and J dropped 3 bases, with 12 bases sitting between them. The germline V gene has CDR1 SGHDN and CDR2 FVKESK. The CDR3 covers 16 residues. CDR3 bases: TGTGCCAGCAGCCAAGAGCTCCCCAGGGACTACAATGAGCAGTTCTTC. This codes for CASSQELPRDYNEQFF.

This chain joins TRBV7-3 and TRBJ2-5, with 10 nucleotides matching TRBD2. CDR3 size: 16 residues. Trimming cost V 1 base and J 3 bases; bases outside gene matches: 5. CDR1 and CDR2 from the germline V gene are SGHTA and FQGTGA. The CDR3 loop reads CASSLSGTSAKETQYF. The CDR3 DNA is TGTGCCAGCAGCTTAAGTGGGACTAGCGCAAAAGAGACCCAGTACTTC.

Written as DNA, the CDR3 is TGTGCCTCCGGGGGGCGGGTCAATCAGCCCCAGCATTTT. Protein sequence: CASGGRVNQPQHF. V is TRBV10-3 and J is TRBJ1-5; TRBD1 is a possible D gene (6 bases). CDR1 is ENHRY and CDR2 is SYGVKD in the germline V gene. The CDR3 length is 13 residues. V lost 11 bases and J lost 3, with 14 bases in between.

The rearrangement links TRBV6-2 or TRBV6-3 to TRBJ2-5; TRBD1 might be the D (6 bases). V shed 6 bases and J shed 2 bases, with 19 bases lying between them. This CDR3 has 16 residues. CDR1 and CDR2 (germline): MNHEY, SVGEGT. CDR3 DNA: TGTGCCAGCAGCCCCGTTAGGGGGTCGGGGCAAGAGACCCAGTACTTC. Its protein is CASSPVRGSGQETQYF.

The J gene is TRBJ1-1, the V gene TRBV30; no clear D. Germline loops: CDR1 GTSNPN, CDR2 SVGIG (reference sequence). V was pared by 4 bases and J by 6 bases, with 15 bases between. This CDR3 is built from 13 residues. In nucleotides, the CDR3 is TGTGCCTGGACCCCGGATACTCGTGCTGAAGCTTTCTTT. Translated, it gives CAWTPDTRAEAFF.

This clone was detected only a few times. The chain carries TRBV3-1 (or the pseudogene TRBV3-2) and TRBJ2-7; TRBD1 matches at 8 bases. CDR3 length equals 14 residues. CDR1 and CDR2 from the germline V gene are LGHDT and YNNKEL (reference sequence). J was trimmed by 5 bases and V by 1 base; bases with no gene match: 4. CDR3 DNA sequence: TGTGCCAGCAGCCAAGGTGGACAGGGCCACGAGCAGTACTTC. Its protein is CASSQGGQGHEQYF.

This rearrangement joins TRBV7-3 to TRBJ1-2, with a tentative D call TRBD1 (5 bases). V was trimmed by 5 bases and J by 7 bases, leaving 32 bases between them. Germline V gene lookup returns CDR1 SGHTA and CDR2 FQGTGA. CDR3 length equals 19 residues. The chain's CDR3 is CASSPFPTGTDLMGSGYTF. CDR3 coding DNA: TGTGCCAGCAGCCCTTTCCCCACCGGGACGGACCTTATGGGTAGTGGCTACACCTTC.

V is TRBV19 and J is TRBJ2-1; D unresolved. The V and J ends lost 5 bases and 7 bases respectively, with 9 bases between them. CDR3 length: 12 amino acids. Looked up from germline, CDR1 is LNHDA and CDR2 is SQIVND (reference sequence). For the CDR3, the DNA is TGTGCCAGTAGTCCTCAAGGGAATGAGCAGTTCTTC. Protein sequence: CASSPQGNEQFF.

The genes are TRBV4-1 and TRBJ1-2; D not certain. The V and J ends lost 0 bases and 2 bases respectively, with 16 bases between them. The CDR3 runs 17 residues. Germline assignment: CDR1 MGHRA and CDR2 YSYEKL. The CDR3 coding sequence is TGCGCCAGCAGCCAAGAAGAAGGTGCAGCTCACAACTATGGCTACACCTTC. Residues: CASSQEEGAAHNYGYTF.

In nucleotides, the CDR3 is TGTGCCAGCAGCGTAGTGGGGACAGATCCAGATACGCAGTATTTT. It is translated as CASSVVGTDPDTQYF. This rearrangement joins TRBV9 to TRBJ2-3; 7 bases are a match to TRBD1. CDR1 is SGDLS and CDR2 is YYNGEE in the germline V gene. The CDR3 length is 15 residues. J was trimmed by 4 bases and V by 0 bases; bases with no gene match: 5.

This sequence joins TRBV27 and TRBJ2-1; weak D call: TRBD1 (5 bases). The germline gives CDR1 MNHEY, CDR2 SMNVEV (reference sequence). This CDR3 region has 16 residues. V was clipped by 2 bases and J by 5 bases, with 16 bases between them. This CDR3 is CASSLTRLTAHNEQFF. The CDR3 region has the DNA TGTGCCAGCAGTTTAACCCGATTGACAGCTCACAATGAGCAGTTCTTC.

V is TRBV15 and J is TRBJ2-1; D is ambiguous. The CDR3 is 14 amino acids. Deletions cut 3 bases from V and 3 bases from J, with 9 bases between. CDR1 and CDR2 from the germline V gene are LNHNV and YYDKDF (reference sequence). The CDR3 sequence: CATSSWRYYNEQFF. The CDR3 coding sequence is TGTGCCACCAGCAGTTGGCGGTACTACAATGAGCAGTTCTTC.